The 24 T cell receptor beta chains reported below all come from one sample, sequenced in a study of T-cell reconstitution after alpha-beta-depleted transplantation in children. For TCRbeta, the library was prepared with unique molecular identifiers. TCRdb reprocessed the PCR reads with MiXCR, giving one entry per CDR3 protein. The sample consists of a few hundred thousand distinct CDR3 sequences, approximately 10% of them appearing once. This specimen consisted of PBMCs from the stem cell graft donor, obtained from the stem cell graft. The receptors originated from a human donor who donated a stem cell graft to a child with acute myeloid leukemia.

The chain employs TRBV5-1 and TRBJ2-3; no clear D gene. V dropped 0 bases and J dropped 0 bases, with 8 bases sitting between them. This CDR3 spans 15 amino acids. Germline V gives CDR1 SGHRS, CDR2 YFSETQ. DNA of the CDR3: TGCGCCAGCAGCTTGGCCCAGCAGAGCACAGATACGCAGTATTTT. Translation: CASSLAQQSTDTQYF.

The sample holds a few counts of this clonotype. The V and J genes are TRBV5-1 and TRBJ2-5, with D unclear. Germline V CDR1 and CDR2: SGHRS, YFSETQ. The CDR3 loop spans 14 amino acids. Trimming cost V 2 bases and J 0 bases, with 8 bases left between them. This CDR3 reads CASSFISNQETQYF. CDR3 DNA: TGCGCCAGCAGCTTCATTAGTAACCAAGAGACCCAGTACTTC.

This clonotype was observed at least ten times. This chain joins TRBV10-3 and TRBJ2-2, with a tentative D call TRBD1 (5 bases). The germline V gene encodes CDR1 ENHRY and CDR2 SYGVKD. The CDR3 is 13 residues long. V was cut by 11 bases and J by 3 bases, with 13 bases left in between. The CDR3 sequence: CASKDTDTGELFF. CDR3 DNA sequence: TGTGCCTCGAAGGACACTGACACCGGGGAGCTGTTTTTT.

This clonotype was observed many times. This chain joins TRBV3-1 and TRBJ1-5; D is unclear. The CDR3 runs 13 residues. V was cut by 0 bases and J by 7 bases, with 7 bases left in between. Germline V gene data show CDR1 as LGHDT and CDR2 as YNNKEL (reference sequence). The CDR3 here is CASSQDLAQPQHF. DNA for the CDR3: TGTGCCAGCAGCCAAGATTTGGCCCAGCCCCAGCATTTT.

This chain connects TRBV5-4 to TRBJ2-2; TRBD2 is a possible D gene (6 bases). The ends were cut back, 2 bases at V and 4 bases at J, with 15 bases in the middle. The CDR3 is 16 residues long. CDR1 is SGHNT and CDR2 is YYREEE in the germline V gene (reference sequence). This CDR3 is CASSFATSLPTGELFF. Written as DNA, the CDR3 is TGTGCCAGCAGCTTCGCCACTAGCCTGCCCACCGGGGAGCTGTTTTTT.

This clonotype showed up just a few times. V usage is TRBV6-2 or TRBV6-3 and J usage is TRBJ2-1; D remains unclear. V lost 8 bases to trimming and J lost 2 bases, with 7 bases between them. In germline, CDR1 is MNHEY, CDR2 SVGEGT. CDR3 length equals 12 residues. The CDR3 here is CASRKAYNEQFF. In DNA form, the CDR3 reads TGTGCCAGCCGGAAGGCCTACAATGAGCAGTTCTTC.

This clonotype has ten or more counts. V and J are TRBV7-9 and TRBJ1-5; TRBD1 agrees at 8 bases. This CDR3 spans 15 amino acids. Germline V lookup: CDR1 SEHNR, CDR2 FQNEAQ (reference sequence). V lost 3 bases, J lost 4 bases, and 5 bases stayed unmatched. CDR3 sequence (DNA): TGTGCCAGCAGCTTGGGGACAGGCAAAAATCAGCCCCAGCATTTT. This sequence encodes CASSLGTGKNQPQHF.

The sample holds many counts of this clonotype. The chain couples TRBV5-6 to TRBJ2-7; 9 bases fit TRBD2. Trimming took 4 bases from V and 0 from J; bases not matched to a gene: 5. The CDR3 runs to 15 residues. Germline V CDR1 and CDR2: SGHDT, YYEEEE. The chain's CDR3 is CASSLSSGSSYEQYF. The CDR3, as DNA: TGTGCCAGCAGCCTGAGTAGCGGGAGCTCCTACGAGCAGTACTTC.

The chain has TRBV20-1 and TRBJ2-5; D is tentatively TRBD1 or TRBD2 (5 bases each). The CDR3 runs 13 residues. V was clipped by 3 bases and J by 1 base, with 9 bases between them. Germline V gene sequence: CDR1 DFQATT, CDR2 SNEGSKA (reference sequence). The CDR3 region has the DNA TGCAGTGCTAGGGGGGTCCCCCAAGAGACCCAGTACTTC. It encodes CSARGVPQETQYF.

The V call is TRBV27, the J call TRBJ1-6; no clear D gene. The germline V and J ends were trimmed by 4 bases and 7 bases, with 20 bases remaining between them. CDR3 size: 17 residues. CDR1 MNHEY and CDR2 SMNVEV come from the germline V gene (reference sequence). The CDR3 here is CASSSRLRSLGNSPLHF. For the CDR3, the DNA is TGTGCCAGCAGTTCACGTCTTAGGTCCTTAGGGAATTCACCCCTCCACTTT.

The table lists this clonotype with many counts. The gene calls are TRBV6-1 and TRBJ1-4; D is ambiguous. Germline V CDR1 and CDR2: MNHNS, SASEGT. The CDR3 spans 14 residues. Trimming took 5 bases from V and 10 from J, leaving 17 bases between them. The CDR3 DNA reads TGTGCCAGCAGTCCCGACTCCCTCCGGGGAAAACTGTTTTTT. It encodes CASSPDSLRGKLFF.

This clonotype was counted only a few times. The V call is TRBV20-1, the J call TRBJ2-1; 11 bases align to TRBD2. With 5 bases clipped from V and 0 bases from J, the junction kept 6 bases outside the gene matches. Looked up from germline, CDR1 is DFQATT and CDR2 is SNEGSKA (reference sequence). The length of the CDR3 is 16 residues. This CDR3 is CSAGTSGGVSYNEQFF. The CDR3 DNA follows: TGCAGTGCTGGTACTAGCGGGGGAGTCTCCTACAATGAGCAGTTCTTC.

The chain couples TRBV6-2 or TRBV6-3 to TRBJ1-5; D is perhaps TRBD1 (5 bases). Germline-derived CDR1 and CDR2 are MNHEY and SVGEGT. V dropped 6 bases and J dropped 1 base, with 13 bases sitting between them. CDR3 size: 15 residues. The CDR3 sequence: CASSRNQGSNQPQHF. CDR3 coding DNA: TGTGCCAGCAGCAGAAATCAGGGAAGCAATCAGCCCCAGCATTTT.

This clonotype occurred many times. The CDR3 nucleotides are TGCAGTGCTTCCGAGAGCCCCGCTCCGGGACAGGGGAACACTGAAGCTTTCTTT. Its translation is CSASESPAPGQGNTEAFF. The chain couples TRBV20-1 to TRBJ1-1, with TRBD1 identical over 9 bases. The CDR3 sequence is 18 residues long. Trimming removed 5 bases from V and 1 base from J; junction bases left unmatched: 17. CDR1 is DFQATT, CDR2 SNEGSKA, per germline (reference sequence).

The chain carries TRBV7-3 and TRBJ1-5; D call uncertain. V lost 5 bases, J lost 3 bases, and 8 bases lay in between. Germline CDR1 and CDR2: SGHTA and FQGTGA. The CDR3 contains 13 residues. Here the CDR3 reads CASSPTPNQPQHF. The CDR3 coding sequence is TGTGCCAGCAGCCCTACCCCCAATCAGCCCCAGCATTTT.

This chain connects TRBV5-4 to TRBJ2-6, with D possibly matching TRBD1 (5 bases). Germline assignment: CDR1 SGHNT and CDR2 YYREEE (reference sequence). Trimming removed 2 bases at V and 0 bases at J, with 12 bases between. The CDR3 runs to 17 residues. The CDR3 region is CASSFGQGCSGANVLTF. The CDR3 nucleotides read TGTGCCAGCAGCTTTGGGCAGGGCTGCTCTGGGGCCAACGTCCTGACTTTC.

This clonotype was observed a few times. The rearrangement uses TRBV7-2 and TRBJ2-3, with TRBD2 matching over 8 bases. From germline, CDR1 is SGHTA and CDR2 FQGNSA. The CDR3 is 15 amino acids. The V gene end was trimmed by 8 bases and the J gene end by 4 bases; junction bases not matched to a gene: 11. DNA of the CDR3: TGTGCCAGCGGGAAACGGGAGGGCCCCGCAGATACGCAGTATTTT. Its translation: CASGKREGPADTQYF.

J is TRBJ2-1 and V is TRBV5-1; TRBD2 matches at 10 bases. J was trimmed by 4 bases and V by 1 base; bases with no gene match: 5. Germline V CDR1 and CDR2: SGHRS, YFSETQ. The CDR3 runs to 16 residues. DNA of the CDR3: TGCGCCAGCAGCTTGCGGCTGACTAGCGGGTACAATGAGCAGTTCTTC. Translated: CASSLRLTSGYNEQFF. Variable domain in full (rest from reference TRBV5-1 and TRBJ2-1): KAGVTQTPRYLIKTRGQQVTLSCSPISGHRSVSWYQQTPGQGLQFLFEYFSETQRNKGNFPGRFSGRQFSNSRSEMNVSTLELGDSALYLCASSLRLTSGYNEQFFGPGTRLTVL.

This clonotype has just a few counts. The chain uses TRBV7-8 and TRBJ2-1; 7 nucleotides agree with TRBD1. V lost 5 bases and J lost 10; bases outside the gene matches: 2. Germline V gene lookup returns CDR1 SGHVS and CDR2 FQNEAQ. This CDR3 contains 11 residues. CDR3 sequence (DNA): TGTGCCAGCAGCCCGGACAGGGAGCAGTTCTTC. This codes for CASSPDREQFF.

This chain joins TRBV12-3 or TRBV12-4 and TRBJ2-3; D remains ambiguous. The CDR3 is made up of 15 amino acids. The V end lost 2 bases, the J end lost 3 bases, and 12 bases lay between the germline ends. The DNA of the CDR3 is TGTGCCAGCAGTTTAAGTGGGTATAGGACAGATACGCAGTATTTT. It specifies CASSLSGYRTDTQYF.

The sample holds a few counts of this clonotype. The rearrangement uses TRBV12-3 or TRBV12-4 and TRBJ1-1; 8 bases are a match to TRBD1. J was trimmed by 0 bases and V by 7 bases; bases with no gene match: 7. The CDR3 loop spans 15 amino acids. Here the CDR3 DNA reads TGTGCCAGCAACGCCGGACAGGGTGTGAACACTGAAGCTTTCTTT. This gives the protein CASNAGQGVNTEAFF.

At least ten counts were recorded for this clonotype. The genes are TRBV5-1 and TRBJ2-7, with 9 bases lining up with TRBD1. Looked up from germline, CDR1 is SGHRS and CDR2 is YFSETQ. The CDR3 has 15 residues. After removal of 4 bases from V and 2 bases from J, the junction contained 7 bases not matched to a gene. CDR3 residues: CASSPGTGTPYEQYV. The CDR3 DNA reads as TGCGCCAGCAGCCCCGGGACAGGGACCCCCTACGAGCAGTACGTC.

This clonotype was counted between two and nine times. This chain uses TRBV10-2 with TRBJ2-3; 8 nucleotides align to TRBD1. The germline V gene has CDR1 WSHSY and CDR2 SAAADI. Trimming removed 10 bases from V and 3 bases from J; junction bases left unmatched: 9. CDR3 length equals 14 residues. This chain's CDR3 is CATGGTGGTDTQYF. The DNA of the CDR3 is TGCGCCACCGGAGGTACAGGGGGAACAGATACGCAGTATTTT.

V is TRBV5-1 and J is TRBJ2-1, with TRBD2 identical over 9 bases. V lost 4 bases and J lost 5; bases outside the gene matches: 7. The CDR3 sequence is 15 residues long. Germline V gene data show CDR1 as SGHRS and CDR2 as YFSETQ. In nucleotides, the CDR3 is TGCGCCAGCAGCATCGTAGCGGGGGCTAACAATGAGCAGTTCTTC. Its protein product is CASSIVAGANNEQFF. The full variable domain, its missing parts supplied by reference TRBV5-1 and TRBJ2-1, is KAGVTQTPRYLIKTRGQQVTLSCSPISGHRSVSWYQQTPGQGLQFLFEYFSETQRNKGNFPGRFSGRQFSNSRSEMNVSTLELGDSALYLCASSIVAGANNEQFFGPGTRLTVL.